This T cell receptor (beta chain) was profiled in a study of T cells in Graves' hyperthyroidism and ophthalmopathy. This clonotype was recorded many times. The investigators amplified TCR beta CDR3 regions from RNA transcripts. TCR CDR3 underwent first-round RT-PCR with the HTBI primer set. TCRdb redid the calling of the multiplex PCR reads with MiXCR, one entry per CDR3 protein. Found here are over 500,000 distinct CDR3 sequences, approximately 48% of them singletons; the top ten hold about 45%. Exclusion criteria comprised uncontrolled infection, other autoimmune disease, pregnancy or lactation. Diagnosing involved the use of clinical symptoms, serum thyroxine and TRAb, thyroid ultrasound and orbital computed tomography. With 6 bases removed from V and 4 bases from J, the gap between germline ends came to 24 bases. Looked up from germline, CDR1 is SQVTM and CDR2 is ANQGSEA. This CDR3 is built from 16 residues.

The chain is built from TRBV29-1 and TRBJ1-1, with D possibly being TRBD1 (5 bases). The material sequenced was peripheral blood or thyroid tissue (not recorded which). This sequence was found in an adult woman with Graves' disease, either hyperthyroidism or ophthalmopathy (not recorded which). The DNA of the CDR3 is TGCAGCGTCGTTGGGGCCTACACAGGCGTCGCCACTGAAGCTTTCTTT. This encodes CSVVGAYTGVATEAFF.